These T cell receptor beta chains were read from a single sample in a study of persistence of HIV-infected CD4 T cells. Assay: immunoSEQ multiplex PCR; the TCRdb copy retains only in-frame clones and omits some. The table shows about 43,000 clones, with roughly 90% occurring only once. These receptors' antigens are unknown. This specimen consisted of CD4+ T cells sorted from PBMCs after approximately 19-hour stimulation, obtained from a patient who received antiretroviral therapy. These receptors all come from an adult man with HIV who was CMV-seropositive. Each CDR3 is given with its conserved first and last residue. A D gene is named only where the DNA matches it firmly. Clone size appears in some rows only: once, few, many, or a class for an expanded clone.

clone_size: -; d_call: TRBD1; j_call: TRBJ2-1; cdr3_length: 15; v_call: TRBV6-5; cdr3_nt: TGTGCCAGCAGTTACTCGACAGGGGCGCCAAATGAGCAGTTCTTC; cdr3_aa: CASSYSTGAPNEQFF
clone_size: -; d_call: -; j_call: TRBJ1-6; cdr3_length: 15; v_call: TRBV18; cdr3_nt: TGTGCCAGCTCACCCGAACTACTGCGTAATTCACCCCTCCACTTT; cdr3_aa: CASSPELLRNSPLHF
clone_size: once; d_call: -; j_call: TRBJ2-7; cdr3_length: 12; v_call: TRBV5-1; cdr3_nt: TGCGCCAGCAGCTTGGCCGGGGACGAGCAGTACTTC; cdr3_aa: CASSLAGDEQYF
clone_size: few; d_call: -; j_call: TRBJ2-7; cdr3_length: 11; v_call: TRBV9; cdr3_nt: TGTGCCAGCAGCGTTGGACAGGAGCAGTACTTC; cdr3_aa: CASSVGQEQYF
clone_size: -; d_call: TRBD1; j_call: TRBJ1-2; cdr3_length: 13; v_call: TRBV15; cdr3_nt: TGTGCCACCAGCACTTATAGGGGGCTTGGCTACACCTTC; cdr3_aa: CATSTYRGLGYTF
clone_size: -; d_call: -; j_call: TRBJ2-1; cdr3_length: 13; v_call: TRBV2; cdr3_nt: TGTGCCGCGAACGAGATCCCCTACAATGAGCAGTTCTTC; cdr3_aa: CAANEIPYNEQFF
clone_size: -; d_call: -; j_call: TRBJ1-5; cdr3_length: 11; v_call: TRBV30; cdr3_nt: TGTGCCTTCGGAAGGGGCCAGCCCCAGCATTTT; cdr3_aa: CAFGRGQPQHF
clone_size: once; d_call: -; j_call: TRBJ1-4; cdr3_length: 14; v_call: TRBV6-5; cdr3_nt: TGTGCCAGCCAGGATCATAGGGCGGCTGAAAAACTGTTTTTT; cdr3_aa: CASQDHRAAEKLFF
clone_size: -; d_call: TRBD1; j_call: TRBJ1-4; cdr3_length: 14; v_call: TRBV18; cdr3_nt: TGTGCCAGCTCACCGACAGGGGCTAATGAAAAACTGTTTTTT; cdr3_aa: CASSPTGANEKLFF
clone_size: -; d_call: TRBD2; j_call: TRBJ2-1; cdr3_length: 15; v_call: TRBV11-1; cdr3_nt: TGTGCCAGCAGCAACGTTAGGCCCGCGCGGGAGGAGCAGTTCTTC; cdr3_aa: CASSNVRPAREEQFF
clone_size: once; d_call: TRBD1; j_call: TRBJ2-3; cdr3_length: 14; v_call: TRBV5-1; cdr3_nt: TGCGCCAGCAGCTTGGACAGGGGAACAGATACGCAGTATTTT; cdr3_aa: CASSLDRGTDTQYF
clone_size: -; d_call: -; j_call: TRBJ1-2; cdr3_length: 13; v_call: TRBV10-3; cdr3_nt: TGTGCCATCAGTGAGGGGACGGACTATGGCTACACCTTC; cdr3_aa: CAISEGTDYGYTF
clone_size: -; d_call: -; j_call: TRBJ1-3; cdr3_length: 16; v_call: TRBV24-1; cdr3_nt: TGTGCCACCAGTGACGGTATCACAGGGAATGGAAACACCATATATTTT; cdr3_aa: CATSDGITGNGNTIYF
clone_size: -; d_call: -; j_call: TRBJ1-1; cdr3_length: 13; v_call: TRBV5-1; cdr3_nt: TGCGCCAGCAGCCCCATGACAGATACTGAAGCTTTCTTT; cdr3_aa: CASSPMTDTEAFF
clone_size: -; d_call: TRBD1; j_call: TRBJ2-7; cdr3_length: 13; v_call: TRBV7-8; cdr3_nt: TGTGCCAGCAGCCAGTTATGGACAGGCGGTCTGTACTTC; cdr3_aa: CASSQLWTGGLYF
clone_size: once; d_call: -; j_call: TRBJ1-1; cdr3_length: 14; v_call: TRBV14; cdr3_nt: TGTGCCAGCAGCCAAGACCTCAGAAGCACTGAAGCTTTCTTT; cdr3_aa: CASSQDLRSTEAFF
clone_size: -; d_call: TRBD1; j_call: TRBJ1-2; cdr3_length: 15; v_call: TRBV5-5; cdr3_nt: TGTGCCAGCAGTTACGCCGGGACAGGGACCTATGGCTACACCTTC; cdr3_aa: CASSYAGTGTYGYTF
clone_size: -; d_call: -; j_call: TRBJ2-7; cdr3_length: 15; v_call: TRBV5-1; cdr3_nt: TGCGCCAGCAGCTTGGGACAGCCCTATGGAAGCGAGCAGTACTTC; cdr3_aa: CASSLGQPYGSEQYF
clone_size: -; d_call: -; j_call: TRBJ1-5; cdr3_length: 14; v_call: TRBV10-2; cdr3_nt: TGCGCCAGCAGTACAGGCGGTCCCCATGAGCCCCAGCATTTT; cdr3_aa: CASSTGGPHEPQHF
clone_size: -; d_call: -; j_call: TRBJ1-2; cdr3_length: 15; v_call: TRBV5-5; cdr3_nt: TGTGCCAGCAGCCTTACCACAGGGTATAACTATGGCTACACCTTC; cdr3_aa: CASSLTTGYNYGYTF
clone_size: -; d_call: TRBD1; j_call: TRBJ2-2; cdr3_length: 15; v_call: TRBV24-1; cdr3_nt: TGTGCCACCAGTGATTACGGACAGGTCACCGGGGAGCTGTTTTTT; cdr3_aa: CATSDYGQVTGELFF
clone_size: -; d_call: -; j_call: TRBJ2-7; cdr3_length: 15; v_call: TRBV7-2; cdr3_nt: TGTGCCAGCAGCTTAGATGAGACAGCGTCCTACGAGCAGTACTTC; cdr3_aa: CASSLDETASYEQYF
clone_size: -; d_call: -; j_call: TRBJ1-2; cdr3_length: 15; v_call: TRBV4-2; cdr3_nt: TGTGCCAGCAGCCAAGGGTCTCGGGAGAGCTATGGCTACACCTTC; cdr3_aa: CASSQGSRESYGYTF
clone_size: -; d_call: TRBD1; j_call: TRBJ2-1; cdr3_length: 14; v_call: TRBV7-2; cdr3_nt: TGTGCCAGCACCCACGCCCTACAGGGGGGTGAGCAGTTCTTC; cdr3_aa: CASTHALQGGEQFF
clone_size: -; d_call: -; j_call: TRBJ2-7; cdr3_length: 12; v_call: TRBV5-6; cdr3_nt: TGTGCCAGCAGCTTGGACAGGGCCGAGCAGTACTTC; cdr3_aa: CASSLDRAEQYF
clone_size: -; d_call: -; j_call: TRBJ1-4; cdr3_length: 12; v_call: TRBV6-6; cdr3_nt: TGTGCCAGCAGTTACATGGAGGAAAAACTGTTTTTT; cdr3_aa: CASSYMEEKLFF